The clone carrying this TCR beta chain was detected only once. The sample is drawn from a study of blood T cell repertoires in COVID-19. About the study: T cells, B-cell-depleted T cells, or PBMCs provided the cDNA or gDNA that served as material.

Authors' data handling: Nucleated cell counts were estimated from reference gene primer amplification. This table comes from immunoSEQ multiplex PCR, and its TCRdb copy is limited to in-frame clones, with some not included. V, J and clone size are those of that table, while D and trimming were read from the DNA. The sample records about 160,000 clones, 65% to 90% being singletons. The Seattle patients joined while their infection was active and were tracked longitudinally afterward. Germline values: CDR1 SGHKS, CDR2 YYEKEE (reference sequence). This CDR3 spans 15 amino acids. V lost 2 bases and J lost 6, with 17 bases in between.

The source of this sequence is a middle-aged woman with COVID-19, enrolled during active disease. The chain recombines TRBV5-5 with TRBJ1-1, with D perhaps TRBD1 (5 bases). The sequenced sample was peripheral blood. The CDR3 nucleotides are TGTGCCAGCAGCTTCTCGGGGGGGACTAGCGCTGAAGCTTTCTTT. This encodes CASSFSGGTSAEAFF.